The 18 T cell receptor beta chains presented below share a single source sample, sequenced in a study of PD-1 blockade in classical Hodgkin lymphoma. Time point here: newly diagnosed, previously untreated cHL patient sample. Method: immunoSEQ multiplex PCR; TCRdb's copy keeps in-frame clones and lacks some. In the table there are approximately 45,000 clones, about nine tenths of which are singletons. The sequencing sample was made of peripheral blood mononuclear cells (PBMCs). The receptors were sampled from a human donor with classical Hodgkin lymphoma.

The chain uses TRBV5-1 and TRBJ2-1, with D perhaps TRBD2 (5 bases). The V end was cut by 0 bases, the J end by 5 bases, with 18 bases between. The germline gives CDR1 SGHRS, CDR2 YFSETQ. This CDR3 region has 17 residues. DNA of the CDR3: TGCGCCAGCAGCTTGGACGCTGGAGCGGCTCTGAACAATGAGCAGTTCTTC. It encodes CASSLDAGAALNNEQFF. Full variable domain (missing parts from reference TRBV5-1 and TRBJ2-1): KAGVTQTPRYLIKTRGQQVTLSCSPISGHRSVSWYQQTPGQGLQFLFEYFSETQRNKGNFPGRFSGRQFSNSRSEMNVSTLELGDSALYLCASSLDAGAALNNEQFFGPGTRLTVL.

CDR3 sequence (DNA): TGTGCCAGCAGTTCCGTCGTGTCTGGGACTGAAGCTTTCTTT. Protein product: CASSSVVSGTEAFF. This rearrangement joins TRBV27 to TRBJ1-1; D is ambiguous. This CDR3 is built from 14 residues. Trimming cost V 4 bases and J 5 bases, with 14 bases left between them. CDR1 is MNHEY and CDR2 is SMNVEV in the germline V gene (reference sequence).

The V gene is TRBV14, the J gene TRBJ1-2; D is uncertain. Trimming stripped 4 bases from V and 6 bases from J, with 9 bases between. Germline-derived CDR1 and CDR2 are SGHDN and FVKESK. CDR3 length: 12 amino acids. The chain's CDR3 is CASSRGTDGYTF. The CDR3 coding sequence is TGTGCCAGCAGCCGAGGTACGGATGGCTACACCTTC. Full variable domain (missing parts from reference TRBV14 and TRBJ1-2): EAGVTQFPSHSVIEKGQTVTLRCDPISGHDNLYWYRRVMGKEIKFLLHFVKESKQDESGMPNNRFLAERTGGTYSTLKVQPAELEDSGVYFCASSRGTDGYTFGSGTRLTVV.

The gene calls are TRBV7-8 and TRBJ2-7, with a weak D call TRBD1 (6 bases). Germline V gives CDR1 SGHVS, CDR2 FQNEAQ. Trimming left V 3 bases short and J 2 bases short, with 11 bases between. The CDR3 is 14 residues long. The CDR3 DNA is TGTGCCAGCAGCTTCCGGGACACAGCCTACGAGCAGTACTTC. It translates to CASSFRDTAYEQYF.

V and J are TRBV2 and TRBJ1-2; maybe TRBD1 (5 bases). Germline CDR1 and CDR2: SNHLY and FYNNEI. The V gene lost 1 base and the J gene lost 7 bases, with 16 bases spanning the gap. This CDR3 region has 15 residues. This chain's CDR3 is CASSEGRRDFLGYTF. The CDR3 DNA is TGTGCCAGCAGTGAAGGCAGACGGGACTTTCTTGGCTACACCTTC.

The chain couples TRBV27 to TRBJ2-7, with D perhaps matching TRBD1 (6 bases). This CDR3 is built from 13 residues. Germline V gives CDR1 MNHEY, CDR2 SMNVEV (reference sequence). V lost 3 bases and J 4 bases, leaving 10 bases between the germline ends. This CDR3 is CASSFDRSYEQYF. As DNA, the CDR3 is TGTGCCAGCAGTTTTGACAGGAGTTACGAGCAGTACTTC.

The J gene is TRBJ1-2, the V gene TRBV5-1; a weak D match, TRBD1 (5 bases). The V gene's germline CDR1 is SGHRS and CDR2 YFSETQ. V lost 4 bases, J lost 4 bases, and 14 bases lay in between. This CDR3 has 14 amino acids. The chain's CDR3 is CASSSGTEGYGYTF. The CDR3 DNA reads as TGCGCCAGCAGCAGCGGGACTGAGGGCTATGGCTACACCTTC.

This rearrangement joins TRBV28 to TRBJ1-4; 10 bases are shared with TRBD1. This CDR3 is 15 amino acids long. The germline V gene has CDR1 MDHEN and CDR2 SYDVKM. V dropped 5 bases and J dropped 5; count of bases not matched to a gene: 5. This chain's CDR3 is CASSRRDRGNEKLFF. The DNA for the CDR3 is TGTGCCAGCAGTCGGAGGGACAGGGGAAATGAAAAACTGTTTTTT.

The chain recombines TRBV12-5 with TRBJ2-1; TRBD1 or TRBD2 may be the D gene (5 bases each). V lost 2 bases, J lost 2 bases, and 22 bases lay in between. The CDR3 has 19 amino acids. Per germline, CDR1 LGHNT and CDR2 FRNRAP. The DNA of the CDR3 is TGTGCTAGTGGTTTGTCCCGTGGGACCTCTAAGGACCCCTACAATGAGCAGTTCTTC. Amino acid sequence: CASGLSRGTSKDPYNEQFF.

V is TRBV18 and J is TRBJ2-7; D possibly corresponds to TRBD1 (6 bases). This CDR3 has 14 amino acids. The germline V and J ends were trimmed by 3 bases and 6 bases, with 15 bases remaining between them. Germline V gives CDR1 KGHSH, CDR2 LQKENI. DNA of the CDR3: TGTGCCAGCTCACCCCCGGGTCCACAGGGCGAGCAGTACTTC. Residues: CASSPPGPQGEQYF. The whole variable domain, filled in from reference TRBV18 and TRBJ2-7, reads NAGVMQNPRHLVRRRGQEARLRCSPMKGHSHVYWYRQLPEEGLKFMVYLQKENIIDESGMPKERFSAEFPKEGPSILRIQQVVRGDSAAYFCASSPPGPQGEQYFGPGTRLTVT.

As regards this clone: A read error may account for a junction end that differs from germline. The rearrangement joins TRBV7-2 to TRBJ1-1, with D possibly TRBD1 on 6 matching bases. The germline V gene has CDR1 SGHTA and CDR2 FQGNSA. CDR3 length: 15 amino acids. The CDR3 sequence: CASNLAGGRNTEAFF. CDR3 DNA sequence: TGTGCCAGCAACTTAGCTGGGGGGCGAAACACTGAAGCTTTCTTT.

This clone was counted between two and nine times. The V call is TRBV2, the J call TRBJ2-5, with D maybe TRBD1 (6 bases). The CDR3 spans 12 residues. Trimming stripped 6 bases from V and 2 bases from J, with 7 bases between. CDR1 SNHLY and CDR2 FYNNEI come from the germline V gene. The CDR3 DNA sequence: TGTGCCAGCAGGGACAGACAAGAGACCCAGTACTTC. Translation: CASRDRQETQYF.

The chain is built from TRBV6-1 and TRBJ1-2; D gene unclear. CDR1 is MNHNS and CDR2 is SASEGT in the germline V gene. The CDR3 is 13 amino acids. The ends were cut back, 2 bases at V and 8 bases at J, with 12 bases in the middle. The chain's CDR3 is CASSETEKRGYTF. The CDR3 DNA is TGTGCCAGCAGTGAAACTGAAAAAAGAGGCTACACCTTC.

The rearrangement uses TRBV28 and TRBJ2-7, with D possibly being TRBD2 (6 bases). The V gene lost 6 bases and the J gene lost 2 bases, with 11 bases spanning the gap. The CDR3 is 13 residues long. Germline-derived CDR1 and CDR2 are MDHEN and SYDVKM. CDR3 in amino acids: CASRTSGAYEQYF. The CDR3 DNA follows: TGTGCCAGCAGGACTAGTGGGGCCTACGAGCAGTACTTC.

This clone was observed once. The V gene is TRBV27, the J gene TRBJ1-5; 7 bases are shared with TRBD1. The CDR3 runs 16 residues. Per germline, CDR1 MNHEY and CDR2 SMNVEV (reference sequence). The junction had 8 bases not matched to a gene; V was cut back by 4 bases and J by 2 bases. Here the CDR3 reads CASSSGQFTGNQPQHF. CDR3 DNA: TGTGCCAGCAGTTCGGGACAGTTTACGGGCAATCAGCCCCAGCATTTT.

The chain joins TRBV7-9 to TRBJ2-5; D call uncertain. Germline CDR1 reads SEHNR; CDR2 reads FQNEAQ (reference sequence). The CDR3 covers 14 residues. Trimming cost V 5 bases and J 0 bases, with 10 bases left between them. CDR3 nucleotides: TGTGCCAGCAGCCAGAGCGTACACCAAGAGACCCAGTACTTC. As protein: CASSQSVHQETQYF.

A note on this clone: A read error may produce the germline difference seen at one junction end. The rearrangement links TRBV7-7 to TRBJ1-4; 11 bases match TRBD1. Germline lookup yields CDR1 SSHAT and CDR2 FNYEAQ (reference sequence). This CDR3 contains 15 residues. The CDR3 nucleotides are TGTGCTAGCAGCCCGGGGACAGGGGGAAATGAAAAACTGTTTTTT. As protein: CASSPGTGGNEKLFF.

The chain links TRBV9 to TRBJ1-2; no clear D gene. This CDR3 is 14 amino acids long. Trimming took off 6 bases at V and 4 bases at J, with 16 bases between the two ends. Per germline, CDR1 SGDLS and CDR2 YYNGEE. The CDR3 DNA follows: TGTGCCAGCACCAAACAACCCGAGGGCTATGGCTACACCTTC. This gives the protein CASTKQPEGYGYTF.